The 18 T cell receptor beta chains listed next were all sequenced from one sample in a study of shared clonotypes between healthy human individuals. Assay: immunoSEQ multiplex PCR; the TCRdb copy retains only in-frame clones and omits some. The table lists millions of clones, 85% to 95% of them singletons. Sequences were obtained from naive CD4+ T cells sorted from blood. Specified subset: CD45RA+ positively selected. All receptors derive from a young man in good health.

The chain uses TRBV19 and TRBJ1-1; 9 nucleotides match TRBD1. The CDR3 runs 13 residues. The germline V gene has CDR1 LNHDA and CDR2 SQIVND (reference sequence). V trimming: 10 bases; J trimming: 0 bases; junction bases outside the gene matches: 3. The DNA for the CDR3 is TGTGCCACCCGGGACAGGGTGAACACTGAAGCTTTCTTT. It is translated as CATRDRVNTEAFF.

The chain uses TRBV10-3 and TRBJ2-5; 7 positions agree with TRBD2. J was trimmed by 5 bases and V by 11 bases; bases with no gene match: 11. CDR1 is ENHRY, CDR2 SYGVKD, per germline. This CDR3 has 13 residues. The CDR3 bases are TGTGCCGCACTGGCGGGGGTCGGGGAGACCCAGTACTTC. This encodes CAALAGVGETQYF.

This sequence joins TRBV25-1 and TRBJ2-5; perhaps TRBD1 as D (6 bases). CDR3 size: 14 residues. Germline V CDR1 and CDR2: MGHDK, SYGVNS. V dropped 6 bases and J dropped 3 bases, with 14 bases sitting between them. In DNA form, the CDR3 reads TGTGCCAGCAGGGAGGACAGCGGAAAAGAGACCCAGTACTTC. It is translated as CASREDSGKETQYF.

On this clone: The same CDR3 can be traced to other DNA sequences in this sample. The V call is TRBV9, the J call TRBJ2-6; D ambiguous. This CDR3 contains 14 residues. Germline loops: CDR1 SGDLS, CDR2 YYNGEE. V was clipped by 2 bases and J by 2 bases, with 5 bases between them. The CDR3 DNA is TGTGCCAGCAGCGTTAGGGCTGGGGCCAACGTCCTGACTTTC. This gives the protein CASSVRAGANVLTF.

The V call is TRBV6-1, the J call TRBJ2-5, with TRBD1 matching 8 bases. This CDR3 is built from 15 residues. V lost 8 bases and J lost 4; bases outside the gene matches: 12. CDR1 is MNHNS, CDR2 SASEGT, per germline. The CDR3 nucleotides read TGTGCCAGCTTCCTACAGGGGGGACGTTTAGAGACCCAGTACTTC. Encoded protein: CASFLQGGRLETQYF.

With respect to this clone: The sample contains more than one DNA sequence encoding this CDR3. The chain links TRBV18 to TRBJ1-2; D call uncertain. The CDR3 length is 13 residues. The V and J ends lost 3 bases and 3 bases respectively, with 8 bases between them. The germline V gene encodes CDR1 KGHSH and CDR2 LQKENI. CDR3 amino acids: CASSPLQDYGYTF. The CDR3 nucleotides are TGTGCCAGCTCACCTCTACAAGACTATGGCTACACCTTC.

V gene TRBV11-2 combines with J gene TRBJ2-7, with D possibly being TRBD1 (6 bases). The CDR3 has 13 amino acids. The V gene's germline CDR1 is SGHAT and CDR2 FQNNGV. The germline V and J ends were trimmed by 6 bases and 3 bases, with 12 bases remaining between them. The CDR3 is CASRQGPGYEQYF. CDR3 DNA: TGTGCCAGCAGACAGGGTCCGGGCTACGAGCAGTACTTC.

Comments on this clone: The identical CDR3 is also encoded by other nucleotide sequences in the sample. This rearrangement joins TRBV6-1 to TRBJ2-7, with TRBD1 identical over 10 bases. With 1 base clipped from V and 3 bases from J, the junction kept 0 bases outside the gene matches. The germline CDR1 and CDR2 sequences are MNHNS and SASEGT. The CDR3 length is 14 residues. CDR3 coding DNA: TGTGCCAGCAGTGAAGGGGACAGGGGCTACGAGCAGTACTTC. Encoded protein: CASSEGDRGYEQYF.

The chain recombines TRBV4-1 with TRBJ1-4, with D possibly matching TRBD1 (5 bases). Germline V gene sequence: CDR1 MGHRA, CDR2 YSYEKL. The CDR3 extends over 14 amino acids. Between the trimmed V and J ends, which lost 0 bases and 8 bases, there was a span of 10 bases. CDR3 protein: CASSQDKGREKLFF. CDR3 coding DNA: TGCGCCAGCAGCCAAGATAAGGGGCGAGAAAAACTGTTTTTT.

In this sample, this clone turned up once. The chain uses TRBV5-4 and TRBJ2-7; D is possibly TRBD2 (5 bases). The germline V gene encodes CDR1 SGHNT and CDR2 YYREEE (reference sequence). V shed 5 bases and J shed 5 bases, with 11 bases lying between them. This CDR3 comprises 12 residues. This CDR3 is CASRLDGNEQYF. DNA for the CDR3: TGTGCCAGCAGACTAGATGGTAACGAGCAGTACTTC.

A few counts support this clone. Other DNA sequences within the sample encode an identical CDR3. V and J are TRBV6-5 and TRBJ1-3; no definite D call. CDR1 and CDR2 from the germline V gene are MNHEY and SVGAGI. Trimming shortened V by 5 bases and J by 4 bases, and 3 bases separated the two germline ends. The CDR3 contains 11 residues. CDR3 nucleotides: TGTGCCAGCAGTCAGGGAAACACCATATATTTT. Translated, it gives CASSQGNTIYF.

This rearrangement joins TRBV19 to TRBJ1-5; D remains ambiguous. The CDR3 is 15 residues long. CDR1 and CDR2 from the germline V gene are LNHDA and SQIVND (reference sequence). V lost 0 bases and J lost 6, with 12 bases in between. CDR3: CASSIDHRLGQPQHF. The CDR3 nucleotides read TGTGCCAGTAGTATAGATCACCGCTTAGGTCAGCCCCAGCATTTT.

This clone was detected only once. The chain recombines TRBV7-9 with TRBJ1-1; 7 bases agree with TRBD1. V was pared by 5 bases and J by 4 bases, with 7 bases of the junction left unmatched. Per the germline V gene, CDR1 is SEHNR and CDR2 is FQNEAQ (reference sequence). There are 14 residues in the CDR3. CDR3 in DNA: TGTGCCAGCAGCAGACGACAGGGTGCCACTGAAGCTTTCTTT. As protein: CASSRRQGATEAFF.

The V call is TRBV15, the J call TRBJ2-7; D is possibly TRBD1 (6 bases). This CDR3 has 14 residues. Trimming removed 5 bases at V and 7 bases at J, with 18 bases between. The germline gives CDR1 LNHNV, CDR2 YYDKDF (reference sequence). The DNA of the CDR3 is TGTGCCACCAGCCCTGGGGGCCCGGGTGAGGAGCAGTACTTC. This gives the protein CATSPGGPGEEQYF.

V gene TRBV9 combines with J gene TRBJ1-1; no clear D. Per the germline V gene, CDR1 is SGDLS and CDR2 is YYNGEE. CDR3 size: 14 residues. V was pared by 3 bases and J by 1 base, with 10 bases between. This CDR3 reads CASSALSSNTEAFF. The CDR3 nucleotides read TGTGCCAGCAGCGCCCTATCGTCGAACACTGAAGCTTTCTTT.

V gene TRBV5-1 combines with J gene TRBJ1-6; 8 nucleotides align to TRBD1. Germline CDR1 reads SGHRS; CDR2 reads YFSETQ. V lost 3 bases, J lost 9 bases, and 8 bases stayed unmatched. CDR3 length: 15 amino acids. This chain's CDR3 is CASSSVPGQVSPLHF. CDR3 bases: TGCGCCAGCAGCTCCGTCCCGGGACAGGTTTCACCCCTCCACTTT.

The rearrangement uses TRBV23-1 and TRBJ2-2, with 9 bases matching TRBD1. TRBV23-1 is assigned to the ORF class and has an uncertain function. The CDR3 extends over 16 amino acids. The V gene end was trimmed by 0 bases and the J gene end by 4 bases; junction bases not matched to a gene: 3. The CDR3 DNA reads as TGCGCCAGCAGTCAATCTCGGACAGGGGTCACCGGGGAGCTGTTTTTT. Amino acid sequence: CASSQSRTGVTGELFF.

Concerning this clone: Sequence at one end of the junction differs from germline and may be a read error. This chain links TRBV10-2 with TRBJ2-5; D remains unclear. CDR3 length equals 11 residues. Germline V CDR1 and CDR2: WSHSY, SAAADI. Written as DNA, the CDR3 is TGCGCCAGCGGTGACATTACTGCCCAGTACTTC. This gives the protein CASGDITAQYF.